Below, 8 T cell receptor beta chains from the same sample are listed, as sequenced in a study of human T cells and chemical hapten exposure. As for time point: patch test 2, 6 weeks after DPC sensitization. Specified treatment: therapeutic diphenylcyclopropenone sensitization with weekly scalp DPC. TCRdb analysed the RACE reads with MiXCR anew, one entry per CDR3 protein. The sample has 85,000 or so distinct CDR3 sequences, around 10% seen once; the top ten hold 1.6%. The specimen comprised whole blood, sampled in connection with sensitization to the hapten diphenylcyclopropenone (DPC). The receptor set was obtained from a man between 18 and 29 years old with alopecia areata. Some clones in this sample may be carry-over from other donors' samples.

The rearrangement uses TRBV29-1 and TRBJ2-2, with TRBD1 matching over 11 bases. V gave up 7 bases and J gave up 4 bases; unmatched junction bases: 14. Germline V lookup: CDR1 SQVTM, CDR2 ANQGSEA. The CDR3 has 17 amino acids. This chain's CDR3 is CSAGGTGGFFATGELFF. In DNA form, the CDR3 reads TGCAGCGCCGGGGGGACAGGGGGATTTTTTGCCACCGGGGAGCTGTTTTTT.

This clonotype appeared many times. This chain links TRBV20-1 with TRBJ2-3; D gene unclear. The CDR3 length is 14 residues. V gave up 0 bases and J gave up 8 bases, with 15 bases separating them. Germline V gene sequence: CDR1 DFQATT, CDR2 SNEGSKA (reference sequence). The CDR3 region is CSARDLGGIVTQYF. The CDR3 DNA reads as TGCAGTGCTAGAGATCTAGGTGGGATTGTTACGCAGTATTTT.

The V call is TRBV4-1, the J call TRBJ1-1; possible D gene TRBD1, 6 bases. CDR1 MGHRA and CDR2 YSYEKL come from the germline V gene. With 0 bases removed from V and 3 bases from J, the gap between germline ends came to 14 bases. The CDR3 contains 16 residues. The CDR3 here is CASSQDRGGWYTEAFF. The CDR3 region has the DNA TGCGCCAGCAGCCAAGATCGCGGGGGCTGGTACACTGAAGCTTTCTTT.

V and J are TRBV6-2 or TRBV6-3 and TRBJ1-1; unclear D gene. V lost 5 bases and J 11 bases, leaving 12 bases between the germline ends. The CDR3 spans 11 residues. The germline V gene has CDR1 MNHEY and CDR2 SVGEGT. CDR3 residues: CASSQRIRAFF. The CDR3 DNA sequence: TGTGCCAGCAGTCAGCGCATCCGGGCTTTCTTT.

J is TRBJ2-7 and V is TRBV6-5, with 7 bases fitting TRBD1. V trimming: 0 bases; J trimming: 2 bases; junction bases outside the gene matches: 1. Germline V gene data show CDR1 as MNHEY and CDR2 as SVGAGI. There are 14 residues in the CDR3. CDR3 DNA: TGTGCCAGCAGTTACTCGCAGGGGGCCTACGAGCAGTACGTC. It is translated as CASSYSQGAYEQYV.

The CDR3 region is CASSLLPEETQYF. CDR3 coding DNA: TGTGCCAGCAGCTTATTACCTGAAGAGACCCAGTACTTC. The chain employs TRBV7-9 and TRBJ2-5; D ambiguous. This CDR3 contains 13 residues. Trimming pared 2 bases from V and 3 bases from J, leaving 7 bases between. Germline assignment: CDR1 SEHNR and CDR2 FQNEAQ (reference sequence).

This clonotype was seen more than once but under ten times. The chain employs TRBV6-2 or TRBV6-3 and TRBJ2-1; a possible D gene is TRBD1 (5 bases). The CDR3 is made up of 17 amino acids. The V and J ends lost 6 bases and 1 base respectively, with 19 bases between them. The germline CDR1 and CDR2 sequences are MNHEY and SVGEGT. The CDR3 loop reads CASRMDTRRGSYNEQFF. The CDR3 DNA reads TGTGCCAGCAGGATGGACACTCGCCGCGGTTCCTACAATGAGCAGTTCTTC.

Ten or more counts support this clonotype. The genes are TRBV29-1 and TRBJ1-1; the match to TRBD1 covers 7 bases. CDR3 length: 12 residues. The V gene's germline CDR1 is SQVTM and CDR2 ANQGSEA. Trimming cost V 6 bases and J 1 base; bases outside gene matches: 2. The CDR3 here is CSVGQRNTEAFF. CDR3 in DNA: TGCAGCGTGGGACAGAGGAACACTGAAGCTTTCTTT. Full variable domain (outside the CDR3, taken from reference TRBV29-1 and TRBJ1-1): SAVISQKPSRDICQRGTSLTIQCQVDSQVTMMFWYRQQPGQSLTLIATANQGSEATYESGFVIDKFPISRPNLTFSTLTVSNMSPEDSSIYLCSVGQRNTEAFFGQGTRLTVV.